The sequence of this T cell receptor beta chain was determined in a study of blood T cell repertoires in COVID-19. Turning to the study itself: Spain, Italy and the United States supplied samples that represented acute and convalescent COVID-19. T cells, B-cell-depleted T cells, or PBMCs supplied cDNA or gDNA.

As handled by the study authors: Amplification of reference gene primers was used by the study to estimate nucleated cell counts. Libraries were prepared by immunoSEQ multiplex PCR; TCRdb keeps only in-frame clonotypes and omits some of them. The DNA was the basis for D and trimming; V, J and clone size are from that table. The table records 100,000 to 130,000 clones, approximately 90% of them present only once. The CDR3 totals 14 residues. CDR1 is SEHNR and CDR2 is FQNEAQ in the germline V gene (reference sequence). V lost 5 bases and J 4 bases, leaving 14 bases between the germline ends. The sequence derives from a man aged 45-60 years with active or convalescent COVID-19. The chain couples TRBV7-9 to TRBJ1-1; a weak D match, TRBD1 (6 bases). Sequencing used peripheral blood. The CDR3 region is CASSEQGRGTEAFF. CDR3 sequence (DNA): TGTGCCAGCAGCGAACAGGGAAGGGGCACTGAAGCTTTCTTT.